This T cell receptor beta chain is drawn from a study of shared clonotypes between healthy human individuals. The study's findings and limits: Naive subsets usually exceeded memory subsets in estimated richness.

Libraries were prepared by immunoSEQ multiplex PCR; TCRdb keeps only in-frame clonotypes and omits some of them. The table has some 630,000 clones, approximately 96% seen once; the top ten hold roughly 0.1%. Positively selected for CCR7, the CD45RO-negative cells used as naive CD8 cells excluded terminally differentiated effector memory CD45RA+ cells. Nashville, Tennessee was home to all donors, each a Caucasian adult. Comments on this clone: Its antigen remains unidentified.

The CDR3 is made up of 16 amino acids. The V gene's germline CDR1 is MNHEY and CDR2 SMNVEV (reference sequence). J gave up 3 bases and V 4 bases, and 12 bases lay outside the gene matches. The chain joins TRBV27 to TRBJ2-7, with 7 bases matching TRBD1. The origin of this receptor is a woman in her thirties in good health. The sample taken for sequencing was naive CD8+ T cells sorted from blood. The CDR3 here is CASSSSAGQAFYEQYF. CDR3 DNA: TGTGCCAGCAGTTCGAGTGCTGGACAGGCCTTCTACGAGCAGTACTTC.